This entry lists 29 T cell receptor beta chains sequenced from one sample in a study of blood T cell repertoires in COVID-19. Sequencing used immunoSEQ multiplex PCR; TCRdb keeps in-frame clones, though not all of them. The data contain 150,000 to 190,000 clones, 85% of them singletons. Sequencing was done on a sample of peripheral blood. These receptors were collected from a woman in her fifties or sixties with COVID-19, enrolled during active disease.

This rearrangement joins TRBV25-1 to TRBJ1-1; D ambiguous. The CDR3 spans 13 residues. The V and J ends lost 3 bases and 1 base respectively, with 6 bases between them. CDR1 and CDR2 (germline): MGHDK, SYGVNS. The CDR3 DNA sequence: TGTGCCAGCAGTGAGGCCAGGAACACTGAAGCTTTCTTT. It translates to CASSEARNTEAFF.

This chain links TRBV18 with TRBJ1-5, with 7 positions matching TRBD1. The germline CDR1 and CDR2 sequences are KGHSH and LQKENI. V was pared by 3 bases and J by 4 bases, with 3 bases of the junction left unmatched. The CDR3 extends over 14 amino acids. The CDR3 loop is CASSPGTENQPQHF. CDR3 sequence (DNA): TGTGCCAGCTCACCCGGGACAGAGAATCAGCCCCAGCATTTT.

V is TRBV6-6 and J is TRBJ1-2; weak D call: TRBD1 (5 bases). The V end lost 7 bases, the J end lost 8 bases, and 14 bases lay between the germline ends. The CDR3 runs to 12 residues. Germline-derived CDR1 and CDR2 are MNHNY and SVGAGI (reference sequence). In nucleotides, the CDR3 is TGTGCCAGCAAGGACACCCCGGTGGGCTACACCTTC. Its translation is CASKDTPVGYTF.

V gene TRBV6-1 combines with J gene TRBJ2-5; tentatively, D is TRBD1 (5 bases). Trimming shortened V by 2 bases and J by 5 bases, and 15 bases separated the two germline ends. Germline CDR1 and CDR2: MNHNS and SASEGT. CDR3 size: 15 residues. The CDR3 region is CASSEYRVQGETQYF. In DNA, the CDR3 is TGTGCCAGCAGTGAATATCGGGTGCAGGGTGAGACCCAGTACTTC.

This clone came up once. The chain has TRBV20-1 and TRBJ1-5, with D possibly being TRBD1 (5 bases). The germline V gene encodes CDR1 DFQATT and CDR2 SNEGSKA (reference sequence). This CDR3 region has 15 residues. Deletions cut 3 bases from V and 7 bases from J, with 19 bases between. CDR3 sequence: CSASNVRGNGQPQHF. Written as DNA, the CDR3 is TGCAGTGCTAGTAATGTCCGGGGGAATGGGCAGCCCCAGCATTTT.

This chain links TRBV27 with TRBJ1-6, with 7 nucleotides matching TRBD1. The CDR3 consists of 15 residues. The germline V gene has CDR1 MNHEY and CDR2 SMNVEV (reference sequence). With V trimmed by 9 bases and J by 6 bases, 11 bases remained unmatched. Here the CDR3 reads CASTNIDRVNSPLHF. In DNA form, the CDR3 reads TGTGCCAGTACTAATATTGACAGGGTTAATTCACCCCTCCACTTT.

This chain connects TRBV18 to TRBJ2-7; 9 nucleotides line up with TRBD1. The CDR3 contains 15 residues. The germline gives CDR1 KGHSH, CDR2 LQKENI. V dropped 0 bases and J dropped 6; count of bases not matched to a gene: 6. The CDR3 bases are TGTGCCAGCTCACCACCGGGGACAGGGACGCCCGAGCAGTACTTC. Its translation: CASSPPGTGTPEQYF.

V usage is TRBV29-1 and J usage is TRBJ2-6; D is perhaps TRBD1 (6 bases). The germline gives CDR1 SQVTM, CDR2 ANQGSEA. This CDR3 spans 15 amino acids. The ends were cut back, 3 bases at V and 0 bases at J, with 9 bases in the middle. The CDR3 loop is CSVDQGNSGANVLTF. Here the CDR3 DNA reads TGCAGCGTTGATCAGGGGAACTCTGGGGCCAACGTCCTGACTTTC.

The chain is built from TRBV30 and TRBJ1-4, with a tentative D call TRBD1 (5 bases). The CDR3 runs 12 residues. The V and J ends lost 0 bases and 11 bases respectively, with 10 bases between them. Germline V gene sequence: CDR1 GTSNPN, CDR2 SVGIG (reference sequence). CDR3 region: CAWSVGRAKLFF. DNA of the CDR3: TGTGCCTGGAGTGTTGGCAGGGCCAAACTGTTTTTT.

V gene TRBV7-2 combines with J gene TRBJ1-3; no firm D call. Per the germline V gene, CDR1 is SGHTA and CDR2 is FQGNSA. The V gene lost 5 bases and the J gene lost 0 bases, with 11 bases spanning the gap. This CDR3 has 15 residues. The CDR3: CASSQPVSSGNTIYF. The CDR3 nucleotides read TGTGCCAGCAGCCAACCAGTCTCCTCTGGAAACACCATATATTTT.

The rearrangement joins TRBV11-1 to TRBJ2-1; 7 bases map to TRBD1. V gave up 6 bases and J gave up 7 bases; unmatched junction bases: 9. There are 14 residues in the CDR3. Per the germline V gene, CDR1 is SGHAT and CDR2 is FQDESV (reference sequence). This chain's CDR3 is CASRSGQTPNEQFF. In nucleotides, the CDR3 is TGTGCCAGCAGGTCGGGACAGACGCCGAATGAGCAGTTCTTC.

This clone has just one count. The CDR3 spells CASSRSGTGVYEQYF. The CDR3 DNA follows: TGTGCCAGCAGCAGATCCGGGACAGGCGTATACGAGCAGTACTTC. The chain employs TRBV7-8 and TRBJ2-7; 8 positions match TRBD1. Germline V gene sequence: CDR1 SGHVS, CDR2 FQNEAQ. This CDR3 spans 15 amino acids. The V and J ends lost 5 bases and 4 bases, in that order; junction bases with no gene match: 10.

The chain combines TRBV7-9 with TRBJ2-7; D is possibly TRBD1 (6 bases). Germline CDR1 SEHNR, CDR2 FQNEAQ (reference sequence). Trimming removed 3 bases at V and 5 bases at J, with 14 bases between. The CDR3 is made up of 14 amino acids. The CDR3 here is CASSFDRKGDEQYV. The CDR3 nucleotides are TGTGCCAGCAGCTTCGACAGGAAGGGAGACGAGCAGTACGTC.

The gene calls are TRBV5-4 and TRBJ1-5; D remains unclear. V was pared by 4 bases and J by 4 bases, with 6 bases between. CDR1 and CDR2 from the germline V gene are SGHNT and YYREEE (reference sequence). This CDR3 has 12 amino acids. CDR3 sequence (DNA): TGTGCCAGCAGCGCCTATAATCAGCCCCAGCATTTT. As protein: CASSAYNQPQHF.

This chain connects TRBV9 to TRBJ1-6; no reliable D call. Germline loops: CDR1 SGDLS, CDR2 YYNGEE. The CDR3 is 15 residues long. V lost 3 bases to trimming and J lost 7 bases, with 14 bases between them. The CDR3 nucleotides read TGTGCCAGCAGCGGTTTCGGGGAGGCCAATTCACCCCTCCACTTT. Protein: CASSGFGEANSPLHF. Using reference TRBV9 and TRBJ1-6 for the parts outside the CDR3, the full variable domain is DSGVTQTPKHLITATGQRVTLRCSPRSGDLSVYWYQQSLDQGLQFLIQYYNGEERAKGNILERFSAQQFPDLHSELNLSSLELGDSALYFCASSGFGEANSPLHFGNGTRLTVT.

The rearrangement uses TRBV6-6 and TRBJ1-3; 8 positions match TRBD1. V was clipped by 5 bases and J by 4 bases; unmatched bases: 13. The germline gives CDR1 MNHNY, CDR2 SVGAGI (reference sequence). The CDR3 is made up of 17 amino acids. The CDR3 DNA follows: TGTGCCAGCAGTCGGACAGGGACCACTCTCTCCGGAAACACCATATATTTT. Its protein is CASSRTGTTLSGNTIYF.

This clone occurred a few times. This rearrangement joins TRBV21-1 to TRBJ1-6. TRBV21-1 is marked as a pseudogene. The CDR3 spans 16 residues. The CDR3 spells CASSISAPSVNSPLHF. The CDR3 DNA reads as TGTGCCAGCAGCATCTCCGCGCCTTCTGTTAATTCACCCCTCCACTTT.

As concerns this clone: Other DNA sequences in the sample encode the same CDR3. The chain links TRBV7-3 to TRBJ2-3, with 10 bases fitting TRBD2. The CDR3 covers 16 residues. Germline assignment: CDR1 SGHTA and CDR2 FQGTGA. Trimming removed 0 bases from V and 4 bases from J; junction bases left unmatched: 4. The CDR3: CASSLTGLAGADTQYF. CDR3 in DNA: TGTGCCAGCAGCTTAACGGGGCTAGCGGGAGCAGATACGCAGTATTTT. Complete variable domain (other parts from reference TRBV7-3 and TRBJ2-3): GAGVSQTPSNKVTEKGKYVELRCDPISGHTALYWYRQSLGQGPEFLIYFQGTGAADDSGLPNDRFFAVRPEGSVSTLKIQRTERGDSAVYLCASSLTGLAGADTQYFGPGTRLTVL.

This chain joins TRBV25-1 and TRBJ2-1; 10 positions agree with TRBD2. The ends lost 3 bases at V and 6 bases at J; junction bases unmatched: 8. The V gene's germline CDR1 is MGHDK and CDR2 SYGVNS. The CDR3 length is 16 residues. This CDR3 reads CASSDPPSGSPNEQFF. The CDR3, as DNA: TGTGCCAGCAGTGATCCCCCTAGCGGGAGCCCCAATGAGCAGTTCTTC. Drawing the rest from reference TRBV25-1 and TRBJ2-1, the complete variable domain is EADIYQTPRYLVIGTGKKITLECSQTMGHDKMYWYQQDPGMELHLIHYSYGVNSTEKGDLSSESTVSRIRTEHFPLTLESARPSHTSQYLCASSDPPSGSPNEQFFGPGTRLTVL.

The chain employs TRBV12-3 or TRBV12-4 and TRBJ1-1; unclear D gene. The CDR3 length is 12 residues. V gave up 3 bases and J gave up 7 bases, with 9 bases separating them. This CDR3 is CASSFLRDEAFF. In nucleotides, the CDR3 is TGTGCCAGCAGTTTCCTGCGGGATGAAGCTTTCTTT.

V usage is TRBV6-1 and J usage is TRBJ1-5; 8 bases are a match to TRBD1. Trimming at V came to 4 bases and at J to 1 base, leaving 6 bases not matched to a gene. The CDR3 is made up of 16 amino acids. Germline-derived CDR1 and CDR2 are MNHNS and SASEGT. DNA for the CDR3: TGTGCCAGCAGTGCCAGGACAGGGCAAAGCAATCAGCCCCAGCATTTT. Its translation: CASSARTGQSNQPQHF.

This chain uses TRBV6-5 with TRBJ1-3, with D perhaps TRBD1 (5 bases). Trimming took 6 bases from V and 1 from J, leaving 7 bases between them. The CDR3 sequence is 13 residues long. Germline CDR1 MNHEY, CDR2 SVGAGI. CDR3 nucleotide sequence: TGTGCCAGCAGAGACAGTTCTGGAAACACCATATATTTT. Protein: CASRDSSGNTIYF.

The CDR3 DNA follows: TGTGCCACCAGTGACCCAGACAGGGCGCATGGCTACACCTTC. Amino acids: CATSDPDRAHGYTF. The chain has TRBV24-1 and TRBJ1-2; TRBD1 matches at 7 bases. V shed 4 bases and J 6 bases; nucleotides not matched to a gene: 7. The germline CDR1 and CDR2 sequences are KGHDR and SFDVKD. The CDR3 contains 14 residues.

The DNA for the CDR3 is TGTGCCAGTAGTATTTCATGGATTAGGGGAGAGACCCAGTACTTC. Translated: CASSISWIRGETQYF. The V and J genes are TRBV19 and TRBJ2-5; D might be TRBD1 (5 bases). Trimming pared 3 bases from V and 4 bases from J, leaving 15 bases between. CDR3 size: 15 residues. The V gene's germline CDR1 is LNHDA and CDR2 SQIVND (reference sequence).

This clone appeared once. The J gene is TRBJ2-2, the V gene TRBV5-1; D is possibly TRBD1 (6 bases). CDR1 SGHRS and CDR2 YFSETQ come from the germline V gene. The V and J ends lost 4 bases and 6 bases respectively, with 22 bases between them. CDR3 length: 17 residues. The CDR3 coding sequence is TGCGCCAGCAGCCTCGGCGGACAAGGGGGTAGCGCCGGGGAGCTGTTTTTT. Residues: CASSLGGQGGSAGELFF.

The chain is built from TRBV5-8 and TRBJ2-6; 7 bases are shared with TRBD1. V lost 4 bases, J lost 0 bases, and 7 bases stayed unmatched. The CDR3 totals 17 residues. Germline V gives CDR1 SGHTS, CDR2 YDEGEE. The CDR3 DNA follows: TGTGCCAGCAGCCAGAGGACAGGCCACTCTGGGGCCAACGTCCTGACTTTC. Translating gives CASSQRTGHSGANVLTF. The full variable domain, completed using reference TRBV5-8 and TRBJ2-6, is EAGVTQSPTHLIKTRGQQATLRCSPISGHTSVYWYQQALGLGLQFLLWYDEGEERNRGNFPPRFSGRQFPNYSSELNVNALELEDSALYLCASSQRTGHSGANVLTFGAGSRLTVL.

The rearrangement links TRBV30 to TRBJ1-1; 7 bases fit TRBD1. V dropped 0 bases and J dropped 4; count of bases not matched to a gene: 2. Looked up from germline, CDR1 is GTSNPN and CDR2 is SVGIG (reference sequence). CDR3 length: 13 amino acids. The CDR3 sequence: CAWSVQGPTEAFF. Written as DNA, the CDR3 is TGTGCCTGGAGTGTACAGGGGCCCACTGAAGCTTTCTTT. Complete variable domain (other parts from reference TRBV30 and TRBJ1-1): SQTIHQWPATLVQPVGSPLSLECTVEGTSNPNLYWYRQAAGRGLQLLFYSVGIGQISSEVPQNLSASRPQDRQFILSSKKLLLSDSGFYLCAWSVQGPTEAFFGQGTRLTVV.

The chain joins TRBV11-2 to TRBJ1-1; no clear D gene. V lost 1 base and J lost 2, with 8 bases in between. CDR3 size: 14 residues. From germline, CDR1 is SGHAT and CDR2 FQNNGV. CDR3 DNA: TGTGCCAGCAGCTTAGTTCCCAGAAACACTGAAGCTTTCTTT. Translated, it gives CASSLVPRNTEAFF.

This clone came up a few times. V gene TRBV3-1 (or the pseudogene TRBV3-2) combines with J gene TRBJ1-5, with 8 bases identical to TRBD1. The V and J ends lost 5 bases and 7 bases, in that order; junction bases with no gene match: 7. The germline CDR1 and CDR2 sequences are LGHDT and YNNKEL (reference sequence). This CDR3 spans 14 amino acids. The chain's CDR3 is CASSTSQGDQPQHF. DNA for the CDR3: TGTGCCAGCAGCACTTCACAGGGGGACCAGCCCCAGCATTTT.